This T cell receptor (beta chain) was documented in a study of CD8 T cells in Susac syndrome. Negative isolation yielded CD8+ and CD4+ T cells; FACS enriched TEMRA cells. A quantity of about 0.5 to 1 ug RNA underwent reverse transcription using random hexamers. A multiplex approach, immunoSEQ multiplex PCR, amplified TCR beta CDR3 across 54 Vbeta and 13 Jbeta. TCRdb reprocessed the immunoSEQ multiplex PCR reads with MiXCR, giving one entry per CDR3 protein. This sample has about 160,000 distinct CDR3 sequences, with approximately 94% found just once. Unmatched junction bases numbered 9, after V lost 8 bases and J lost 0 bases. The germline V gene encodes CDR1 LNHDA and CDR2 SQIVND (reference sequence). This CDR3 region has 17 residues.

This sequence originates from a human donor with multiple sclerosis. The chain couples TRBV19 to TRBJ2-3, with 12 nucleotides matching TRBD2. Sequencing was performed on CD4+ T cells from PBMCs. The DNA for the CDR3 is TGTGCCAGTCGTTCGCTCGGGACTAGCGGGAGCACAGATACGCAGTATTTT. It codes for CASRSLGTSGSTDTQYF.